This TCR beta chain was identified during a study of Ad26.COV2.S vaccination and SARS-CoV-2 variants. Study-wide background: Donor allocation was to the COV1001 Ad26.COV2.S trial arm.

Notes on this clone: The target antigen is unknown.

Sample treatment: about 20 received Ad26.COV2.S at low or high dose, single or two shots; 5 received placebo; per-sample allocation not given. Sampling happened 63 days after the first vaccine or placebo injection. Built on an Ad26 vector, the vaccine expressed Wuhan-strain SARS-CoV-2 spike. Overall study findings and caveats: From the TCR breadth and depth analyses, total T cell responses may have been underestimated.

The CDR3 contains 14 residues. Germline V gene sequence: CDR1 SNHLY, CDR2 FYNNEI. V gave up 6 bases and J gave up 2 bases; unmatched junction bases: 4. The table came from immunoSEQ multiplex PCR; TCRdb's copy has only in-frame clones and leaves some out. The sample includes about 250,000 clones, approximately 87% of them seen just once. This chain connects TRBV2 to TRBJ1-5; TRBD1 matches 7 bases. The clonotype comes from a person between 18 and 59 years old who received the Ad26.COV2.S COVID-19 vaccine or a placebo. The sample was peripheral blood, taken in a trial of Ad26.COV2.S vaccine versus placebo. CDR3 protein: CASSMTGRNQPQHF. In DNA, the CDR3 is TGTGCCAGCAGCATGACAGGGCGCAATCAGCCCCAGCATTTT.